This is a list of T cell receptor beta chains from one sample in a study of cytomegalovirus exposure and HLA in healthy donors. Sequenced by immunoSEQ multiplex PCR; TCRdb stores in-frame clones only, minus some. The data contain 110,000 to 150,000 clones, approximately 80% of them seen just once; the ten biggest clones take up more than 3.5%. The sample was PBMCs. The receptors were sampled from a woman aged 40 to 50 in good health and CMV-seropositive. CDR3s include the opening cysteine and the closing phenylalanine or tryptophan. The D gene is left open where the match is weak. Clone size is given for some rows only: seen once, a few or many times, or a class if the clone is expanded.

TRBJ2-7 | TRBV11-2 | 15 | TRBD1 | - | TGTGCCAGCAGCTCCGCCGGGACAGGGGTTGGGGAGCAGTACTTC | CASSSAGTGVGEQYF
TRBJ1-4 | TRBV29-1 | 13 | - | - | TGCAGCGTTGGTGGGGGGATAGAAGAAAAACTGTTTTTT | CSVGGGIEEKLFF
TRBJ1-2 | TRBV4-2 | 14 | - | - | TGTGCCAGCAGCCAAGAGTTCGGGGTTTCGGGCTACACCTTC | CASSQEFGVSGYTF
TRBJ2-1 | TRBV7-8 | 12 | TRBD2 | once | TGTGCCAGCAGCCGGACTAGTTTTGAGCAGTTCTTC | CASSRTSFEQFF
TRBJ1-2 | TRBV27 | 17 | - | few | TGTGCCAGCAGTTTTTTACCCCGAGGGGGGAGGGACTATGGCTACACCTTC | CASSFLPRGGRDYGYTF
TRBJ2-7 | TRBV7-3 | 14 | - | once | TGTGCCAGCAGCCCGGCGTACGAATGGGGCGAGCAGTACTTC | CASSPAYEWGEQYF
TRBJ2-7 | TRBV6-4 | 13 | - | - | TGTGCCAGCAGTGAACGGCAGGGGTACGAGCAGTACTTC | CASSERQGYEQYF
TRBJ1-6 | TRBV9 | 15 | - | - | TGTGCCAGCAGCGTAACGGGGGAGGGTACTTCACCCCTCCACTTT | CASSVTGEGTSPLHF
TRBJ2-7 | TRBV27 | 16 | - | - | TGTGCCAGCAGTTTTCTGACAGGTTCCACCTCCTACGAGCAGTACTTC | CASSFLTGSTSYEQYF
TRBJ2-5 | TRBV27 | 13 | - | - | TGTGCCAGCCGAGATTCCTCTAGCGAGACCCAGTACTTC | CASRDSSSETQYF
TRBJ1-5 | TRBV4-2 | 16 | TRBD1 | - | TGTGCCAGCAGCCTCCACGGACAGGGGGGCGATCAGCCCCAGCATTTT | CASSLHGQGGDQPQHF
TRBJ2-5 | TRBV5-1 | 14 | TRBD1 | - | TGCGCCAGCAGCGCTACAGGGGGGCAAGAGACCCAGTACTTC | CASSATGGQETQYF
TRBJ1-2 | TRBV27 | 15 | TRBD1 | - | TGTGCCAGCACCCCCAAATCCGGGACAGCGGGTGGCTACACCTTC | CASTPKSGTAGGYTF
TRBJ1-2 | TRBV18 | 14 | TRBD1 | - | TGTGCCAGCTCACCCACAGGGGCCCTCTATGGCTACACCTTC | CASSPTGALYGYTF
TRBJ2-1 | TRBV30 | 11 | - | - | TGTGCCGCGAGCTCCTACAATGAGCAGTTCTTC | CAASSYNEQFF
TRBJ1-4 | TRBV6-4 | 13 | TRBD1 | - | TGTGCCAGCAGAGGGACAGGGAGTGAAAAACTGTTTTTT | CASRGTGSEKLFF
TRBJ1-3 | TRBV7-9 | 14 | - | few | TGTGCCAGCAGCTTAGAAGGACAAGCAAACACCATATATTTT | CASSLEGQANTIYF
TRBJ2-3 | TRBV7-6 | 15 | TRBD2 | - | TGTGCCAGCAGCTTAGGACTAGCGGGCACAGATACGCAGTATTTT | CASSLGLAGTDTQYF
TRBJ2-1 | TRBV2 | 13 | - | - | TGTGCCAGCAGTGAAGCGGGAGTAGGTGAGCAGTTCTTC | CASSEAGVGEQFF
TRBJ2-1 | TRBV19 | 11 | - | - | TGTGCCAGTAGTATAGGTATAAAACAGTTCTTC | CASSIGIKQFF
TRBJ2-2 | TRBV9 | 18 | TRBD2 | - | TGTGCCAGCAGCGCCCCGGGGCTAGCGGGAGGAGGCACCGGGGAGCTGTTTTTT | CASSAPGLAGGGTGELFF
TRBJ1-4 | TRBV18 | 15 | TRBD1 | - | TGTGCCAGCTCAACTAACAGGGGGCAAGGTGAAAAACTGTTTTTT | CASSTNRGQGEKLFF
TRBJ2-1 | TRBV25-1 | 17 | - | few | TGTGCCAGCAGTGAAGGATTCACAGGTTTCTCCTACAATGAGCAGTTCTTC | CASSEGFTGFSYNEQFF
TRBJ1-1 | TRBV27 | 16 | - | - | TGTGCCAACAAAATTAGACCCCAGGGTATGAACACTGAAGCTTTCTTT | CANKIRPQGMNTEAFF
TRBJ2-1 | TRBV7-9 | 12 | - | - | TGTGCCAGCAGCTCGGCGGAGAATGAGCAGTTCTTC | CASSSAENEQFF
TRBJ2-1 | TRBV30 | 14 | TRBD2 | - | TGTGCCTGGAGTGAAGTAGCGGGAGCGCATGAGCAGTTCTTC | CAWSEVAGAHEQFF
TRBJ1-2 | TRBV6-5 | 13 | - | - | TGTGCCAGCAGTTTGACTGTCGGGGATGGCTACACCTTC | CASSLTVGDGYTF
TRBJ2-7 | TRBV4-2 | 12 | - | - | TGTGCCAGCAGCCGGCCCAGCGAGGAGCAGTACTTC | CASSRPSEEQYF
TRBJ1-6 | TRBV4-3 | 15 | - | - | TGCGCCAGCAGCCAAGACGGGGTAATAAATTCACCCCTCCACTTT | CASSQDGVINSPLHF
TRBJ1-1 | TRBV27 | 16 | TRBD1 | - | TGTGCCAGCAGTTCACAGGGGCTGGTCAAAAACACTGAAGCTTTCTTT | CASSSQGLVKNTEAFF
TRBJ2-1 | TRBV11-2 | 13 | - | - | TGTGCCAGCAGCCCCGGGACTTTCAATGAGCAGTTCTTC | CASSPGTFNEQFF
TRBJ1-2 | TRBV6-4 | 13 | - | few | TGTGCCAGCAGTGACAGGGCAGGGATTCGCTACACCTTC | CASSDRAGIRYTF
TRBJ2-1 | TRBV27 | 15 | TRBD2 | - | TGTGCCAGCAGTTTATCAGCGGGGTCCTACAATGAGCAGTTCTTC | CASSLSAGSYNEQFF
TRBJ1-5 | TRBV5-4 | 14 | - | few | TGTGCCAGCAGTTCAAAGGGGAGCAATCAGCCCCAGCATTTT | CASSSKGSNQPQHF
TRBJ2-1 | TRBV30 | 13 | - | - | TGTGCCTGGAGTGATGGACAGTACAATGAGCAGTTCTTC | CAWSDGQYNEQFF
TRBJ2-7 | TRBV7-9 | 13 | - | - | TGTGCCAGCAGCTTAGCCCCAATCTACGAGCAGTACTTC | CASSLAPIYEQYF
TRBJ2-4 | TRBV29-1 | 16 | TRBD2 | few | TGCAGCGTTACTGTACTAGCGGGAGGGGGCAAAAACATTCAGTACTTC | CSVTVLAGGGKNIQYF
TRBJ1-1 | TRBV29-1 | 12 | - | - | TGCAGCGTTTTGGGCCGTAACACTGAAGCTTTCTTT | CSVLGRNTEAFF
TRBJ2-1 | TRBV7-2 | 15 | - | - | TGTGCCAGCAGCTTAGAAGGAGGACGGTTCAATGAGCAGTTCTTC | CASSLEGGRFNEQFF
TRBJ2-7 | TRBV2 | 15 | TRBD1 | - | TGTGCCAGCAGTGGTCCGGGACAGATTACCTACGAGCAGTACTTC | CASSGPGQITYEQYF
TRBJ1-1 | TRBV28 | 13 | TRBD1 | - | TGTGCCAGCAGAATCACAGGGGGGACTGAAGCTTTCTTT | CASRITGGTEAFF
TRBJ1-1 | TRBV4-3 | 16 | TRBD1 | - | TGCGCCAGCAGCCAAGGAACTGGACAGGGCAACACTGAAGCTTTCTTT | CASSQGTGQGNTEAFF
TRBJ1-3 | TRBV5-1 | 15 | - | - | TGCGCCAGCAGCCCCCTCTCAGGGGTTGGAAACACCATATATTTT | CASSPLSGVGNTIYF
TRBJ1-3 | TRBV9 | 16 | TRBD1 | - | TGTGCCAGCAGCACAACCGGGACAGGGTCTGGAAACACCATATATTTT | CASSTTGTGSGNTIYF
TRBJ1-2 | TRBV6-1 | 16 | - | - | TGTGCCAGCAGTGAATGGATGGGTGGGGGGGCGCCTGGCTACACCTTC | CASSEWMGGGAPGYTF
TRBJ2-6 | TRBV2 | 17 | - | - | TGTGCCAGCGCTGCCGGGACACGCACCTCTGGGGCCAACGTCCTGACTTTC | CASAAGTRTSGANVLTF
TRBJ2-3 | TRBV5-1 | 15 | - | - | TGCGCCAGCAGCTTGGGGGGCGCGGGCACAGATACGCAGTATTTT | CASSLGGAGTDTQYF
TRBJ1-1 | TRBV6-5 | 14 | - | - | TGTGCCAGCACCCTGGGCCTCATGAACACTGAAGCTTTCTTT | CASTLGLMNTEAFF
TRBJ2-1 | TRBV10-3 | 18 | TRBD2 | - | TGTGCCATCGAGGGGAGCGGGAGGGCCGGAGCATCCTACAATGAGCAGTTCTTC | CAIEGSGRAGASYNEQFF
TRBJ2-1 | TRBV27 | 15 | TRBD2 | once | TGTGCCAGCAGTTCCAAAGCGGGGGGGTACAATGAGCAGTTCTTC | CASSSKAGGYNEQFF
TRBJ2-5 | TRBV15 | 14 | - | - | TGTGCCACCAGCAGAGATCGCAGGGGCCGTGAGCAGTACTTC | CATSRDRRGREQYF
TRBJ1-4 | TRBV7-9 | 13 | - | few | TGTGCCAGCAGTGCTAGCCAGTATGAAAAACTGTTTTTT | CASSASQYEKLFF
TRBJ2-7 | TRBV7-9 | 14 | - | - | TGTGCCAGCAGCTTTCCAGGAGGGGAGTACGAGCAGTACTTC | CASSFPGGEYEQYF
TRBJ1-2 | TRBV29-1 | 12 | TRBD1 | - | TGCAGCGTTGGAGGGCGGGACAGGGGCTACACCTTC | CSVGGRDRGYTF